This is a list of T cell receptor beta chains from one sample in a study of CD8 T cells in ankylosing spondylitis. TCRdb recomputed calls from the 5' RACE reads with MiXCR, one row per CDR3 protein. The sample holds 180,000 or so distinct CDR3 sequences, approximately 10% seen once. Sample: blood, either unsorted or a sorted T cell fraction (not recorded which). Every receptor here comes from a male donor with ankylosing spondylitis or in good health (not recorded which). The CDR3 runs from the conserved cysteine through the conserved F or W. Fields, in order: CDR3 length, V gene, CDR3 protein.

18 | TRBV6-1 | CASRKLRGGARDNSPLHF
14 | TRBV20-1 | CSAAVGGTRYEQYF
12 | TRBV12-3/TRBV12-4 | CASRGSDQPQHF
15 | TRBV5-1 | CASSLTGESYNEQFF
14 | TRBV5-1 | CASSAGQINNEQFF
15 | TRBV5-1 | CASSSIGLGTGELFF
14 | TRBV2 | CASIGGRRSYEQYF
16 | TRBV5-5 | CASSLAPSGNYNEQFF
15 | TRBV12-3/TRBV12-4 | CVSSLSEAANYGYTF
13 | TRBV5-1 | CASSLVPGAEAFF
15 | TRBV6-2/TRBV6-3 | CASREPRGGLNEQYF
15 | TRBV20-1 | CSAATGTVNTGELFF
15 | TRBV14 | CASSQDLSLGREQFF
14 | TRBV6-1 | CASSLLHGSTEAFF
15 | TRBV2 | CASSDERLAGNEQFF
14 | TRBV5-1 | CASSYGTGAGEAFF
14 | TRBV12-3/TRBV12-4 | CASSPGGSGQPQHF
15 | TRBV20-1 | CSAPVTTSGAYEQYF
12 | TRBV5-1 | CASSDNFNEQFF
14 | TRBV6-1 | CASSAYRGNTEAFF
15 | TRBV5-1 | CASSLERRRDTEAFF
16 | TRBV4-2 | CASSQDGTSSTDTQYF
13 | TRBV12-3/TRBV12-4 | CASSPRDRDTQYF
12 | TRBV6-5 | CASSDRVHEQYF
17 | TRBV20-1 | CCAPTSGGFSSTDTQYF
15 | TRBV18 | CASSPRGRGPDTQYF
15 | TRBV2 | CASSVEATGTGELFF
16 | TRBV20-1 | CSARDRPSGIYNEQFF
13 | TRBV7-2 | CASTSTRSYEQYF
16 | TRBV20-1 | CSAWDSEKYSNQPQHF
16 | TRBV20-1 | CSASRDRGVMNTEAFF
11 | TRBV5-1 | CASHSGYEQFF
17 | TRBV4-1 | CASSQASGQEWNEKLFF
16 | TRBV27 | CASSSFGAGGRETQYF
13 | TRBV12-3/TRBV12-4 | CASSVTGQYGYTF
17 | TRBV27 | CASSLEGGGKMNTEAFF
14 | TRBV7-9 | CASSKSSVKNIQYF
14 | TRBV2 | CASSDGGVKETQYF
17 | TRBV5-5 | CASSRRLTRGENQPQHF
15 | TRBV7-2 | CASSSRTGKNTEAFF
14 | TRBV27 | CASSLTGGNNEQYF
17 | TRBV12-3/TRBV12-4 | CASSLVTGEFSDSPLHF
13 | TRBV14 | CASSQATFGTQYF
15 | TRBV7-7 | CASRLDRQVYNVQFF
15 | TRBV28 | CASSSRTGGIDTQYF